These T cell receptor beta chains were read from a single sample in a study of blood T cells in healthy people across ages. TCRdb fed the 5' RACE reads into MiXCR, producing one record per CDR3 protein. The profile shows 1 million or so distinct CDR3 sequences, almost 25% of them singletons. Another study also made use of these data, one on T cells of mothers and their children.

Sequenced material: blood. Every receptor here comes from a girl aged 2-10 years in good health. CDR3s include the opening cysteine and the closing phenylalanine or tryptophan. The order of the fields is J gene, D gene, clone size, V gene, CDR3 protein, CDR3 DNA. D genes are given only for firm matches. Clone size is shown for a subset of rows, as once, few, many or a class of expanded clone.

J gene: TRBJ2-5
D gene: -
clone size: -
V gene: TRBV6-1
CDR3 protein: CASSEGPRTQYF
CDR3 DNA: TGTGCCAGCAGTGAAGGGCCCAGGACCCAGTACTTC

J gene: TRBJ1-2
D gene: TRBD1
clone size: -
V gene: TRBV7-9
CDR3 protein: CASSAYIGQDPGYTF
CDR3 DNA: TGTGCCAGCAGCGCTTATATTGGACAGGATCCTGGCTACACCTTC

J gene: TRBJ1-4
D gene: -
clone size: few
V gene: TRBV5-1
CDR3 protein: CASAVSGANEKLFF
CDR3 DNA: TGCGCCAGCGCCGTTTCTGGAGCTAATGAAAAACTGTTTTTT

J gene: TRBJ2-7
D gene: -
clone size: -
V gene: TRBV10-3
CDR3 protein: CAKRDVVYEQYF
CDR3 DNA: TGTGCCAAACGGGACGTAGTCTACGAGCAGTACTTC

J gene: TRBJ1-4
D gene: -
clone size: few
V gene: TRBV20-1
CDR3 protein: CSARETVILGEKLFF
CDR3 DNA: TGCAGTGCTAGAGAAACAGTTATCTTGGGCGAAAAACTGTTTTTT

J gene: TRBJ2-1
D gene: TRBD1
clone size: few
V gene: TRBV20-1
CDR3 protein: CSARSLQGGYNEQFF
CDR3 DNA: TGCAGTGCTCGTAGCCTACAGGGGGGATACAATGAGCAGTTCTTC

J gene: TRBJ2-7
D gene: -
clone size: -
V gene: TRBV7-2
CDR3 protein: CASSLMPATLDTSDEQYF
CDR3 DNA: TGTGCCAGCAGCCTCATGCCTGCAACCCTAGATACCAGCGACGAGCAGTACTTC

J gene: TRBJ2-7
D gene: -
clone size: -
V gene: TRBV25-1
CDR3 protein: CASSEYSPPEVEQYF
CDR3 DNA: TGTGCCAGCAGTGAATATTCCCCGCCGGAGGTCGAGCAGTACTTC

J gene: TRBJ1-5
D gene: -
clone size: many
V gene: TRBV7-8
CDR3 protein: CASSLGAGMNQPQHF
CDR3 DNA: TGTGCCAGCAGCTTAGGGGCGGGGATGAATCAGCCCCAGCATTTT

J gene: TRBJ1-2
D gene: TRBD1
clone size: few
V gene: TRBV6-6
CDR3 protein: CASLTGGASNYGYTF
CDR3 DNA: TGTGCCAGCCTCACAGGGGGCGCATCTAACTATGGCTACACCTTC

J gene: TRBJ2-1
D gene: -
clone size: few
V gene: TRBV12-3/TRBV12-4
CDR3 protein: CASTAGGRGSNEQFF
CDR3 DNA: TGTGCCAGCACCGCTGGTGGGAGGGGGAGCAATGAGCAGTTCTTC

J gene: TRBJ2-7
D gene: -
clone size: few
V gene: TRBV29-1
CDR3 protein: CSVLGDGDEQYF
CDR3 DNA: TGCAGCGTTTTAGGTGATGGGGACGAGCAGTACTTC

J gene: TRBJ2-5
D gene: TRBD2
clone size: -
V gene: TRBV7-8
CDR3 protein: CASSWGLAGEETQYF
CDR3 DNA: TGCGCCAGCAGCTGGGGACTAGCGGGAGAGGAGACCCAGTACTTC

J gene: TRBJ2-1
D gene: TRBD2
clone size: few
V gene: TRBV3-1
CDR3 protein: CASSLTSAAYNEQFF
CDR3 DNA: TGTGCCAGCAGCCTGACTAGCGCCGCCTACAATGAGCAGTTCTTC

J gene: TRBJ2-3
D gene: -
clone size: few
V gene: TRBV9
CDR3 protein: CASSENVDLMGDTQYF
CDR3 DNA: TGTGCCAGCAGCGAGAACGTAGACCTGATGGGAGATACGCAGTATTTT

J gene: TRBJ2-3
D gene: TRBD2
clone size: -
V gene: TRBV28
CDR3 protein: CASSSGLAGVVDTQYF
CDR3 DNA: TGTGCCAGCAGTTCGGGACTAGCGGGAGTAGTAGATACGCAGTATTTT

J gene: TRBJ1-1
D gene: TRBD1
clone size: -
V gene: TRBV29-1
CDR3 protein: CSVHGQGWRGTEAFF
CDR3 DNA: TGCAGCGTTCACGGACAGGGCTGGAGGGGCACCGAAGCTTTCTTT

J gene: TRBJ2-3
D gene: -
clone size: -
V gene: TRBV7-2
CDR3 protein: CASSTPSDALTGDTQYF
CDR3 DNA: TGTGCCAGCAGTACTCCGAGCGACGCCCTAACGGGGGATACGCAGTATTTT

J gene: TRBJ2-1
D gene: -
clone size: -
V gene: TRBV7-3
CDR3 protein: CASSLGWGAGEQFF
CDR3 DNA: TGTGCCAGCAGCTTAGGCTGGGGGGCTGGGGAGCAGTTCTTC

J gene: TRBJ2-5
D gene: -
clone size: -
V gene: TRBV28
CDR3 protein: CASSTTFGAGSETQYF
CDR3 DNA: TGTGCCAGCAGTACTACTTTCGGGGCAGGTTCGGAGACCCAGTACTTC